A single sample gave rise to the 26 T cell receptor beta chains below, sequenced in a study of cytomegalovirus exposure and HLA in healthy donors. 60 Vbeta and 13 Jbeta primers were used in PCR. Sequencing used immunoSEQ multiplex PCR; TCRdb keeps in-frame clones, though not all of them. The table lists 200,000 to 250,000 clones, over 80% of them singletons. Sequencing input: PBMCs. The receptors originated from a boy aged 2 to 10 in good health and CMV-seronegative.

The V gene is TRBV4-1, the J gene TRBJ1-5, with 7 positions matching TRBD1. This CDR3 comprises 16 residues. The V gene's germline CDR1 is MGHRA and CDR2 YSYEKL. The trim removed 1 base at V and 3 bases at J, leaving 6 bases unmatched. The CDR3 spells CASSQGTGAPNQPQHF. The CDR3 DNA reads TGCGCCAGCAGCCAAGGAACAGGGGCCCCCAATCAGCCCCAGCATTTT.

V and J are TRBV30 and TRBJ2-5; 7 positions match TRBD1. Gene TRBJ2-7 matches the end of the DNA better, so the J call may be wrong. The germline gives CDR1 GTSNPN, CDR2 SVGIG (reference sequence). The CDR3 extends over 11 amino acids. CDR3 nucleotide sequence: TGTGCCTGGCAGACAGGGTACGAGCAGTACTTC. Translating it yields CAWQTGYEQYF.

The rearrangement links TRBV5-6 to TRBJ2-7; D is uncertain. Trimming pared 2 bases from V and 1 base from J, leaving 10 bases between. The CDR3 covers 14 residues. Looked up from germline, CDR1 is SGHDT and CDR2 is YYEEEE. The CDR3 sequence is CASSFGSDSYEQYF. CDR3 DNA sequence: TGTGCCAGCAGCTTTGGCAGTGATTCCTACGAGCAGTACTTC.

The J gene is TRBJ2-7, the V gene TRBV29-1, with D possibly matching TRBD1 (7 bases). This CDR3 is built from 12 residues. Per the germline V gene, CDR1 is SQVTM and CDR2 is ANQGSEA. The V gene lost 4 bases and the J gene lost 4 bases, with 11 bases spanning the gap. For the CDR3, the DNA is TGCAGCGTTGGGGCAGGGGGGTACGAGCAGTACTTC. Residues: CSVGAGGYEQYF.

This clone showed up just a few times. This chain connects TRBV4-2 to TRBJ1-1; TRBD1 agrees at 9 bases. The ends lost 1 base at V and 3 bases at J; junction bases unmatched: 6. Germline CDR1 is LGHNA and CDR2 is YNFKEQ. CDR3 size: 16 residues. CDR3 DNA: TGTGCCAGCAGCCAAGGGACCGGGACAGGGTACACTGAAGCTTTCTTT. Its protein is CASSQGTGTGYTEAFF.

The genes are TRBV7-6 and TRBJ1-2, with 8 bases fitting TRBD1. The CDR3 sequence is 14 residues long. J lost 7 bases, V lost 5 bases, and 9 bases had no gene match. The V gene's germline CDR1 is SGHVS and CDR2 FNYEAQ. CDR3 nucleotides: TGTGCCAGCAGCCTAGAGACAGGGGTCGGTGGCTACACCTTC. Translated: CASSLETGVGGYTF. The complete variable domain, with remaining parts taken from reference TRBV7-6 and TRBJ1-2, reads GAGVSQSPRYKVTKRGQDVALRCDPISGHVSLYWYRQALGQGPEFLTYFNYEAQQDKSGLPNDRFSAERPEGSISTLTIQRTEQRDSAMYRCASSLETGVGGYTFGSGTRLTVV.

V is TRBV25-1 and J is TRBJ2-7; 12 bases are a match to TRBD1. The CDR3 is 16 amino acids. V gave up 8 bases and J gave up 4 bases; unmatched junction bases: 12. Germline V lookup: CDR1 MGHDK, CDR2 SYGVNS. CDR3 in DNA: TGTGCCAGCTCTTCCCCCGGGACAGGGGGCAAGTACGAGCAGTACTTC. Translated, it gives CASSSPGTGGKYEQYF.

This chain connects TRBV6-6 to TRBJ2-3; TRBD2 agrees at 13 bases. Losses at the gene ends were 5 bases for V and 2 bases for J; bases not matched to a gene: 4. The CDR3 contains 16 residues. Per the germline V gene, CDR1 is MNHNY and CDR2 is SVGAGI (reference sequence). For the CDR3, the DNA is TGTGCCAGCAGTGGACTAGCGGGGGCCTACACAGATACGCAGTATTTT. This codes for CASSGLAGAYTDTQYF.

The V gene is TRBV7-9, the J gene TRBJ2-5; 7 nucleotides agree with TRBD1. The J call may not be correct, given that the DNA end is closer to TRBJ2-7. Germline V gene lookup returns CDR1 SEHNR and CDR2 FQNEAQ (reference sequence). CDR3 length equals 13 residues. Written as DNA, the CDR3 is TGTGCCAGCAGCCGGGGACAGTCCCACGAGCAGTACTTC. Protein: CASSRGQSHEQYF.

This clone was recorded only once. The V and J genes are TRBV11-2 and TRBJ2-7; D possibly corresponds to TRBD2 (7 bases). The CDR3 is 15 amino acids. V was pared by 5 bases and J by 4 bases, with 18 bases between. Germline CDR1 reads SGHAT; CDR2 reads FQNNGV. The CDR3: CASSLAGGADYEQYF. CDR3 nucleotide sequence: TGTGCCAGCAGCCTCGCTGGGGGGGCCGATTACGAGCAGTACTTC.

The rearrangement links TRBV4-2 to TRBJ1-2; D gene unclear. This CDR3 has 15 residues. Germline-derived CDR1 and CDR2 are LGHNA and YNFKEQ. V was trimmed by 0 bases and J by 6 bases, leaving 14 bases between them. The CDR3 region is CASSQEIPGLDGYTF. The DNA of the CDR3 is TGTGCCAGCAGCCAAGAGATCCCGGGTCTAGATGGCTACACCTTC.

This chain joins TRBV7-8 and TRBJ2-5, with D possibly TRBD2 on 5 matching bases. V lost 0 bases and J 1 base, leaving 12 bases between the germline ends. This CDR3 has 16 residues. Germline assignment: CDR1 SGHVS and CDR2 FQNEAQ. For the CDR3, the DNA is TGTGCCAGCAGCTTAGCGTGGCGAGGGCTCCAAGAGACCCAGTACTTC. Translating it yields CASSLAWRGLQETQYF. The full variable domain, with the rest looked up from reference TRBV7-8 and TRBJ2-5, is GAGVSQSPRYKVAKRGQDVALRCDPISGHVSLFWYQQALGQGPEFLTYFQNEAQLDKSGLPSDRFFAERPEGSVSTLKIQRTQQEDSAVYLCASSLAWRGLQETQYFGPGTRLLVL.

The J gene is TRBJ2-1, the V gene TRBV9, with D tentatively TRBD1 (5 bases). The CDR3 runs 14 residues. Trimming left V 3 bases short and J 4 bases short, with 11 bases between. The germline V gene encodes CDR1 SGDLS and CDR2 YYNGEE. CDR3 DNA: TGTGCCAGCAGCGGGGGCAGGAGTTACAATGAGCAGTTCTTC. This sequence encodes CASSGGRSYNEQFF. Complete variable domain (other parts from reference TRBV9 and TRBJ2-1): DSGVTQTPKHLITATGQRVTLRCSPRSGDLSVYWYQQSLDQGLQFLIQYYNGEERAKGNILERFSAQQFPDLHSELNLSSLELGDSALYFCASSGGRSYNEQFFGPGTRLTVL.

This clone was observed once. The V gene is TRBV2, the J gene TRBJ2-7; unclear D gene. The CDR3 consists of 12 residues. CDR1 and CDR2 from the germline V gene are SNHLY and FYNNEI. V lost 7 bases and J 0 bases, leaving 7 bases between the germline ends. CDR3 sequence reads: CASISSSYEQYF. DNA of the CDR3: TGTGCCAGCATTTCCAGCTCCTACGAGCAGTACTTC. The full variable domain, rest sourced from reference TRBV2 and TRBJ2-7, is EPEVTQTPSHQVTQMGQEVILRCVPISNHLYFYWYRQILGQKVEFLVSFYNNEISEKSEIFDDQFSVERPDGSNFTLKIRSTKLEDSAMYFCASISSSYEQYFGPGTRLTVT.

The chain uses TRBV19 and TRBJ2-1; 7 bases fit TRBD2. CDR1 is LNHDA and CDR2 is SQIVND in the germline V gene (reference sequence). CDR3 length equals 13 residues. Losses at the gene ends were 4 bases for V and 4 bases for J; bases not matched to a gene: 1. CDR3 residues: CASSRAGYNEQFF. Written as DNA, the CDR3 is TGTGCCAGTAGTAGAGCGGGGTACAATGAGCAGTTCTTC.

This chain connects TRBV4-1 to TRBJ2-3, with 8 bases lining up with TRBD2. CDR1 MGHRA and CDR2 YSYEKL come from the germline V gene. Trimming removed 2 bases from V and 4 bases from J; junction bases left unmatched: 8. This CDR3 has 16 amino acids. As DNA, the CDR3 is TGCGCCAGCAGCCAACCCGGGAGGGCCTGGGCAGATACGCAGTATTTT. This encodes CASSQPGRAWADTQYF.

The genes are TRBV5-4 and TRBJ2-5, with 9 bases identical to TRBD1. The CDR3 is made up of 14 amino acids. Looked up from germline, CDR1 is SGHNT and CDR2 is YYREEE (reference sequence). Trimming cost V 4 bases and J 2 bases; bases outside gene matches: 3. The CDR3 loop reads CASSTGTGQETQYF. The CDR3 DNA follows: TGTGCCAGCAGCACCGGGACAGGGCAAGAGACCCAGTACTTC.

This clone was seen a single time. The chain couples TRBV29-1 to TRBJ2-1; D remains unclear. Germline V gives CDR1 SQVTM, CDR2 ANQGSEA. With 0 bases removed from V and 7 bases from J, the gap between germline ends came to 10 bases. CDR3 length: 13 amino acids. The CDR3 region is CSVEDGHGNEQFF. Here the CDR3 DNA reads TGCAGCGTTGAAGATGGGCATGGGAATGAGCAGTTCTTC.

Note on this clone: This sample includes further DNA sequences coding for the same CDR3. J is TRBJ2-7 and V is TRBV6-1, with 7 nucleotides matching TRBD2. There are 15 residues in the CDR3. CDR1 is MNHNS and CDR2 is SASEGT in the germline V gene. The V segment lost 8 bases and the J segment 4 bases; nucleotides outside the gene matches: 14. The CDR3 sequence is CASQRLAGDQYEQYF. In DNA, the CDR3 is TGTGCCAGCCAACGACTGGCGGGGGACCAATACGAGCAGTACTTC.

J is TRBJ2-4 and V is TRBV5-1; 9 positions match TRBD1. With 1 base clipped from V and 10 bases from J, the junction kept 3 bases outside the gene matches. There are 13 residues in the CDR3. Looked up from germline, CDR1 is SGHRS and CDR2 is YFSETQ. The CDR3 DNA follows: TGCGCCAGCAGCTTGTCGGGACAGGGTATTCAGTACTTC. Translation: CASSLSGQGIQYF.

The chain employs TRBV19 and TRBJ1-1; D possibly corresponds to TRBD1 (5 bases). The V end lost 10 bases, the J end lost 5 bases, and 17 bases lay between the germline ends. CDR3 length: 13 residues. The germline V gene has CDR1 LNHDA and CDR2 SQIVND (reference sequence). CDR3 loop: CATRRGSYTEAFF. DNA for the CDR3: TGTGCCACCCGCCGGGGGAGTTATACTGAAGCTTTCTTT.

The V call is TRBV6-8, the J call TRBJ2-7; D perhaps matches TRBD2 (6 bases). The V end lost 0 bases, the J end lost 0 bases, and 12 bases lay between the germline ends. The CDR3 is made up of 16 amino acids. Germline V lookup: CDR1 MNHGY, CDR2 SAAAGT. The DNA of the CDR3 is TGTGCCAGCAGTTACTCACCCCGGGAGAGCTCCTACGAGCAGTACTTC. It translates to CASSYSPRESSYEQYF.

The V call is TRBV7-9, the J call TRBJ2-3; TRBD2 matches at 8 bases. This CDR3 has 14 amino acids. Trimming removed 5 bases from V and 4 bases from J; junction bases left unmatched: 5. The germline gives CDR1 SEHNR, CDR2 FQNEAQ (reference sequence). The CDR3 region is CASSKAGAPDTQYF. The DNA for the CDR3 is TGTGCCAGCAGCAAAGCGGGAGCCCCAGATACGCAGTATTTT.

The chain couples TRBV25-1 to TRBJ2-3; 13 positions agree with TRBD2. J gave up 2 bases and V 2 bases, and 4 bases lay outside the gene matches. CDR3 length: 17 residues. CDR1 is MGHDK and CDR2 is SYGVNS in the germline V gene. This CDR3 reads CASSERGTSGATDTQYF. Written as DNA, the CDR3 is TGTGCCAGCAGTGAAAGGGGGACTAGCGGGGCCACAGATACGCAGTATTTT.

The J gene is TRBJ2-6, the V gene TRBV7-9, with 9 bases aligning to TRBD1. The germline gives CDR1 SEHNR, CDR2 FQNEAQ (reference sequence). The CDR3 spans 17 residues. The ends lost 5 bases at V and 2 bases at J; junction bases unmatched: 7. The CDR3 nucleotides read TGTGCCAGCAGCACGGGACAGGGTCGCGCTGGGGCCAACGTCCTGACTTTC. It encodes CASSTGQGRAGANVLTF.

The J gene is TRBJ1-2, the V gene TRBV9; perhaps TRBD1 as D (5 bases). Germline loops: CDR1 SGDLS, CDR2 YYNGEE. CDR3 length equals 16 residues. Between the trimmed V and J ends, which lost 0 bases and 0 bases, there was a span of 12 bases. CDR3 loop: CASSVGWGEANYGYTF. The CDR3 DNA reads as TGTGCCAGCAGCGTAGGTTGGGGGGAGGCTAACTATGGCTACACCTTC. The full variable domain, rest sourced from reference TRBV9 and TRBJ1-2, is DSGVTQTPKHLITATGQRVTLRCSPRSGDLSVYWYQQSLDQGLQFLIQYYNGEERAKGNILERFSAQQFPDLHSELNLSSLELGDSALYFCASSVGWGEANYGYTFGSGTRLTVV.